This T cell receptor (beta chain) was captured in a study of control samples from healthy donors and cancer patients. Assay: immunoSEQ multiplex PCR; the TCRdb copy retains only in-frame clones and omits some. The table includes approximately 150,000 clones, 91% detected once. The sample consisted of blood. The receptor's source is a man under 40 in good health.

The chain's CDR3 is CASSQSTGNYEQYF. The CDR3 DNA reads TGTGCCAGCAGCCAATCAACAGGGAACTACGAGCAGTACTTC. The chain is built from TRBV3-1 (or the pseudogene TRBV3-2) and TRBJ2-7; D perhaps matches TRBD1 (6 bases). V was pared by 2 bases and J by 3 bases, with 11 bases between. CDR1 LGHDT and CDR2 YNNKEL come from the germline V gene (reference sequence). CDR3 length: 14 residues.